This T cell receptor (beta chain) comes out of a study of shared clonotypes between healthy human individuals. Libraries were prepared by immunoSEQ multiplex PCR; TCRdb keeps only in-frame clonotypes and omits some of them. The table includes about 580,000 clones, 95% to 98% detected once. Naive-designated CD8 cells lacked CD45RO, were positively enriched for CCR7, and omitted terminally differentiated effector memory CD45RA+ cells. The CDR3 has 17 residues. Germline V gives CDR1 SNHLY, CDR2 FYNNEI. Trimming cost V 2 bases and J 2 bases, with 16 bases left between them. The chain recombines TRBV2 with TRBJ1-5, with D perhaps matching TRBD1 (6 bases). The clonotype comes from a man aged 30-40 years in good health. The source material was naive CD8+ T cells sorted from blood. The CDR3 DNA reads TGTGCCAGCAGTGAAAGGGGGTATGGAGGGCGCAATCAGCCCCAGCATTTT. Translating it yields CASSERGYGGRNQPQHF.